A single T cell receptor (beta chain) is shown here with its context. The data were taken from a study of blood T cell repertoires in COVID-19. Participants' own reports of clinical history determined their cohort assignment. Sequencing was performed with immunoSEQ multiplex PCR; in TCRdb, only in-frame clones are kept and a portion is missing. The table has 300,000 to 400,000 clones, 75% to 90% seen once. V lost 3 bases and J 2 bases, leaving 7 bases between the germline ends. The CDR3 consists of 13 residues. The source material was PBMCs or T cells enriched from blood (not recorded which). This chain joins TRBV12-3 or TRBV12-4 and TRBJ2-5, with D hard to call. The source of this sequence is a man between 60 and 70 years old who had recovered from COVID-19. CDR3 protein: CASSLYSQETQYF. The CDR3 nucleotides read TGTGCCAGCAGTTTGTACAGTCAAGAGACCCAGTACTTC.